The present entry profiles one TCR beta chain with its context. Its antigen is not known. This record belongs to a study of post-analysis software for immune sequencing data. Study-wide background: The courses of disease that were included comprised relapsing-remitting, secondary progressive and progressive-relapsing multiple sclerosis. Study outcomes and limitations: Among roughly 5 TRBV segments more frequent in patients than controls were TRBV5-6, TRBV5-1 and TRBV20-1. Strong co-clustering by F measure was seen for same-batch samples.

Per the germline V gene, CDR1 is MDHEN and CDR2 is SYDVKM. With V trimmed by 7 bases and J by 3 bases, 11 bases remained unmatched. The CDR3 covers 17 residues. Libraries were made from TCR beta cDNA, and they carried unique molecular identifiers. TCRdb re-called the PCR reads with MiXCR, one entry per CDR3 protein. The sample lists approximately 770,000 distinct CDR3 sequences; around 46% were seen once. The clonotype comes from a girl under 18 with multiple sclerosis. Sequenced material: blood. The chain links TRBV28 to TRBJ2-1; TRBD2 aligns across 11 bases. The CDR3 coding sequence is TGTGCCAGCAACCAACTAGCGGGAGTAGATCTCTACAATGAGCAGTTCTTC. The encoded protein is CASNQLAGVDLYNEQFF.